Listed below are T cell receptor beta chains from one sample, sequenced in a study of T cell responses to AZD1222 COVID-19 vaccine. Using immunoSEQ multiplex PCR, the repertoire was profiled, and TCRdb retains in-frame clones only, with some absent. The repertoire holds 150,000 to 200,000 clones, with 85% to 90% as singletons. Sample: peripheral blood, taken on day 0 of AZD1222 vaccination. Receptors were obtained from an adult in good health. CDR3s include the opening cysteine and the closing phenylalanine or tryptophan. Fields, in order: D gene, clone size, J gene, V gene, CDR3 DNA, CDR3 protein. The D gene is left open where the match is weak. The size entry is marked missing in some rows and otherwise reads once, few, many or a size class.

>.|.|TRBJ2-3|TRBV27
TGTGCCAGCAGTTACGGCCATACGCAGTATTTT
CASSYGHTQYF
>TRBD1|.|TRBJ1-5|TRBV6-1
TGTGCCAGCAGTGAAGGGGCCCGGACAGGTAGCAATCAGCCCCAGCATTTT
CASSEGARTGSNQPQHF
>.|.|TRBJ2-5|TRBV12-3/TRBV12-4
TGTGCCAGCAGTTTTGGGGAAGAGACCCAGTACTTC
CASSFGEETQYF
>TRBD1|once|TRBJ1-1|TRBV29-1
TGCAGCGTTGCCTCCACAGGGGGATGGACTGAAGCTTTCTTT
CSVASTGGWTEAFF
>TRBD1|.|TRBJ1-6|TRBV7-9
TGTGCCAGCAGCTCACAGGGGGGACTGGGCTCACCCCTCCACTTT
CASSSQGGLGSPLHF
>.|.|TRBJ2-5|TRBV20-1
TGCAGTGCTAGAATCCAAGAGACCCAGTACTTC
CSARIQETQYF
>TRBD2|.|TRBJ2-1|TRBV5-1
TGCGCCAGCAGCTTGGGGGGGACTAGCAATGAGCAGTTCTTC
CASSLGGTSNEQFF
>.|.|TRBJ2-1|TRBV12-5
TGTGCTAGTGGTTTCACCCCTAGCCCTCACGATGAGCAGTTCTTC
CASGFTPSPHDEQFF
>.|.|TRBJ2-7|TRBV6-6
TGTGCCAGCAGTACAGGGCAGGGGATCTCCTACGAGCAGTACTTC
CASSTGQGISYEQYF
>TRBD1|.|TRBJ1-5|TRBV6-1
TGTGCCAGCAGTGATCCCCGGACAGGGAGCGGCAATCAGCCCCAGCATTTT
CASSDPRTGSGNQPQHF
>TRBD1|.|TRBJ1-2|TRBV19
TGTGCCAGTAGTAGGGACAGTAGGGCTTTCTATGGCTACACCTTC
CASSRDSRAFYGYTF
>TRBD1|once|TRBJ2-1|TRBV7-3
TGTGCCAGCAGCTCCTCCGGGACAGCAAACAATGAGCAGTTCTTC
CASSSSGTANNEQFF
>TRBD1|.|TRBJ2-2|TRBV11-2
TGTGCCAGCAGCTCACCTCGGGACAGGGGGTTTACCGGGGAGCTGTTTTTT
CASSSPRDRGFTGELFF
>TRBD2|.|TRBJ2-5|TRBV5-1
TGCGCCAGCAGCATTAGCGGGATATCTGGGGAGACCCAGTACTTC
CASSISGISGETQYF
>.|.|TRBJ1-4|TRBV4-3
TGCGCCAGCAGCCTAATCCGGGGGCTGGGTGAAAAACTGTTTTTT
CASSLIRGLGEKLFF
>.|.|TRBJ1-2|TRBV30
TGTGCCTGGAGTGGGCAGATTAACTATGGCTACACCTTC
CAWSGQINYGYTF
>.|.|TRBJ1-5|TRBV3-1/TRBV3-2
TGTGCCAGCAGCGGGACGGATAGCAATCAGCCCCAGCATTTT
CASSGTDSNQPQHF
>.|.|TRBJ1-2|TRBV5-8
TGTGCCAGCAGCTTGGTTCAGGGGTTCAACTATGGCTACACCTTC
CASSLVQGFNYGYTF
>.|.|TRBJ2-1|TRBV7-2
TGTGCCAGCAGCTTAGGGGTAGGGGCGGCCCAATCCTACAATGAGCAGTTCTTC
CASSLGVGAAQSYNEQFF
>TRBD2|.|TRBJ2-1|TRBV15
TGTGCCACCAGCAGGATGGGACTAGCGGCCGACAATGAGCAGTTCTTC
CATSRMGLAADNEQFF
>.|.|TRBJ2-7|TRBV6-1
TGTGCCAGCAGTGAACCGGGGGTTGCCTACGAGCAGTACTTC
CASSEPGVAYEQYF
>.|few|TRBJ1-5|TRBV28
TGTGCCAGCACCGTTAGCAATCAGCCCCAGCATTTT
CASTVSNQPQHF
>TRBD1|.|TRBJ1-1|TRBV6-6
TGTGCCAGCAGTTACCCTTACAGGGGGCTCGATACTGAAGCTTTCTTT
CASSYPYRGLDTEAFF
>.|.|TRBJ1-2|TRBV27
TGTGCCAGCAGGTTAGGGCTTGGACAGAACTATGGCTACACCTTC
CASRLGLGQNYGYTF
>.|.|TRBJ2-5|TRBV7-2
TGTGCCAGCAGCTTATCCCCGGGTACCGAGACCCAGTACTTC
CASSLSPGTETQYF
>TRBD1|.|TRBJ1-5|TRBV19
TGTGCCAGTAGTATGACAGGGCCCGATCAGCCCCAGCATTTT
CASSMTGPDQPQHF
>TRBD1|.|TRBJ2-3|TRBV5-1
TGCGCCAGCAGCTTTCAGGGGGCCTCTTCAAATACGCAGTATTTT
CASSFQGASSNTQYF